The 22 T cell receptor beta chains below were found in one sample sequenced in a study of shared clonotypes between healthy human individuals. Only in-frame clones appear in the TCRdb table, and some are missing; sequencing was by immunoSEQ multiplex PCR. The sample includes 330,000 or so clones, around 74% of them seen just once. Sequenced material: memory CD4+ T cells sorted from blood. Subset defined: CD45RA-negative fraction. All receptors come from a man younger than 40 in good health.

The gene calls are TRBV27 and TRBJ2-1; TRBD2 aligns across 11 bases. Trimming cost V 6 bases and J 8 bases; bases outside gene matches: 9. The CDR3 is 15 residues long. Germline CDR1 reads MNHEY; CDR2 reads SMNVEV (reference sequence). For the CDR3, the DNA is TGTGCCAGCAGCCGGATGACTAGCGGGAACTATGAGCAGTTCTTC. Protein product: CASSRMTSGNYEQFF.

The chain carries TRBV28 and TRBJ2-5, with D unclear. The V gene's germline CDR1 is MDHEN and CDR2 SYDVKM. V lost 8 bases, J lost 2 bases, and 6 bases lay in between. The CDR3 is 11 amino acids. CDR3 sequence reads: CASSQQETQYF. Written as DNA, the CDR3 is TGTGCCAGCTCTCAACAAGAGACCCAGTACTTC.

The chain couples TRBV18 to TRBJ1-5; TRBD1 is a possible D gene (6 bases). Germline CDR1 reads KGHSH; CDR2 reads LQKENI. Deletions cut 4 bases from V and 5 bases from J, with 9 bases between. This CDR3 contains 13 residues. CDR3 residues: CASSRTADQPQHF. CDR3 sequence (DNA): TGTGCCAGCTCACGGACAGCGGATCAGCCCCAGCATTTT.

The chain recombines TRBV7-2 with TRBJ1-2; tentatively, D is TRBD1 (5 bases). This CDR3 spans 13 amino acids. Germline CDR1 SGHTA, CDR2 FQGNSA. Between the trimmed V and J ends, which lost 7 bases and 4 bases, there was a span of 13 bases. CDR3 residues: CASTPGRSYGYTF. Written as DNA, the CDR3 is TGTGCCAGCACTCCAGGGCGGTCCTATGGCTACACCTTC.

This clone has just a few counts. The rearrangement links TRBV11-3 to TRBJ1-1, with D possibly TRBD1 on 5 matching bases. CDR3 length equals 15 residues. Germline V gene sequence: CDR1 SGHNT, CDR2 YENEEA. With 5 bases removed from V and 1 base from J, the gap between germline ends came to 14 bases. CDR3 sequence: CASSASGNPNTEAFF. DNA of the CDR3: TGTGCCAGCAGCGCATCAGGGAACCCGAACACTGAAGCTTTCTTT.

This clone has a single count. V and J are TRBV7-8 and TRBJ2-7; 10 bases align to TRBD2. The trim removed 0 bases at V and 6 bases at J, leaving 5 bases unmatched. CDR3 length equals 15 residues. CDR1 and CDR2 from the germline V gene are SGHVS and FQNEAQ. CDR3 loop: CASSLALAGESEQYF. CDR3 in DNA: TGTGCCAGCAGCTTAGCCCTAGCGGGAGAGTCCGAGCAGTACTTC.

Here the CDR3 DNA reads TGTGCCAGCATGGAGGAGACAGGGACCTACGAGCAGTACTTC. This gives the protein CASMEETGTYEQYF. The chain recombines TRBV2 with TRBJ2-7, with 7 bases matching TRBD1. The CDR3 length is 14 residues. The germline V gene has CDR1 SNHLY and CDR2 FYNNEI. J lost 2 bases, V lost 7 bases, and 8 bases had no gene match. The full variable domain, completed using reference TRBV2 and TRBJ2-7, is EPEVTQTPSHQVTQMGQEVILRCVPISNHLYFYWYRQILGQKVEFLVSFYNNEISEKSEIFDDQFSVERPDGSNFTLKIRSTKLEDSAMYFCASMEETGTYEQYFGPGTRLTVT.

V gene TRBV21-1 combines with J gene TRBJ1-5. TRBV21-1 is noted as a pseudogene. The CDR3 extends over 13 amino acids. The CDR3 loop is CASSPLKTQPQHF. The CDR3 DNA is TGTGCCAGCAGCCCCCTGAAAACCCAGCCCCAGCATTTT.

The chain has TRBV6-5 and TRBJ2-1; possible D gene TRBD1, 5 bases. Between the trimmed V and J ends, which lost 5 bases and 7 bases, there was a span of 9 bases. The CDR3 loop spans 12 amino acids. The germline gives CDR1 MNHEY, CDR2 SVGAGI. Here the CDR3 DNA reads TGTGCCAGCAGTCTCTCAGGGAATGAGCAGTTCTTC. It codes for CASSLSGNEQFF.

This clone was observed at least ten times. The chain joins TRBV6-1 to TRBJ2-1; TRBD1 agrees at 8 bases. Per germline, CDR1 MNHNS and CDR2 SASEGT. Unmatched junction bases numbered 10, after V lost 7 bases and J lost 5 bases. This CDR3 is 15 amino acids long. The CDR3 DNA sequence: TGTGCCAGCATAGTAGGGACAGGACAAAACAATGAGCAGTTCTTC. Translation gives CASIVGTGQNNEQFF.

The chain employs TRBV15 and TRBJ2-5; D call uncertain. Deletions cut 5 bases from V and 0 bases from J, with 7 bases between. Germline V CDR1 and CDR2: LNHNV, YYDKDF (reference sequence). This CDR3 region has 13 residues. The CDR3 protein is CATSPEYQETQYF. CDR3 DNA sequence: TGTGCCACCAGCCCTGAGTACCAAGAGACCCAGTACTTC.

This clone was detected once. This chain uses TRBV6-1 with TRBJ2-1, with 8 nucleotides matching TRBD2. The germline V gene encodes CDR1 MNHNS and CDR2 SASEGT. V lost 4 bases to trimming and J lost 8 bases; unmatched junction nucleotides: 10. The CDR3 consists of 15 residues. The DNA of the CDR3 is TGTGCCAGCAGTGGACAGACAGGACTAGCCTATGAGCAGTTCTTC. Translating it yields CASSGQTGLAYEQFF.

This rearrangement joins TRBV7-8 to TRBJ2-2, with D tentatively TRBD1 (5 bases). The CDR3 is made up of 15 amino acids. The V end lost 0 bases, the J end lost 4 bases, and 9 bases lay between the germline ends. Germline values: CDR1 SGHVS, CDR2 FQNEAQ. CDR3 sequence: CASSLAPGPTGELFF. CDR3 DNA sequence: TGTGCCAGCAGCTTAGCGCCAGGGCCCACCGGGGAGCTGTTTTTT.

This clone was counted between two and nine times. The V call is TRBV2, the J call TRBJ2-5; D might be TRBD2 (5 bases). V was clipped by 9 bases and J by 7 bases, with 21 bases between them. The V gene's germline CDR1 is SNHLY and CDR2 FYNNEI. This CDR3 is built from 14 residues. CDR3 sequence reads: CASGGGLNRGTQYF. CDR3 bases: TGTGCCAGTGGCGGAGGTTTGAACCGGGGGACCCAGTACTTC.

The rearrangement links TRBV7-2 to TRBJ2-7; the D is unclear. This CDR3 comprises 12 residues. Germline V lookup: CDR1 SGHTA, CDR2 FQGNSA. The germline V and J ends were trimmed by 1 base and 5 bases, with 6 bases remaining between them. The CDR3 sequence: CASSLVENEQYF. In nucleotides, the CDR3 is TGTGCCAGCAGCTTAGTCGAAAACGAGCAGTACTTC.

The chain recombines TRBV5-1 with TRBJ1-1; the match to TRBD1 covers 7 bases. The CDR3 is 15 amino acids. Germline V CDR1 and CDR2: SGHRS, YFSETQ. V trimming: 0 bases; J trimming: 5 bases; junction bases outside the gene matches: 7. This CDR3 is CASSLVGGAWTEAFF. CDR3 nucleotide sequence: TGCGCCAGCAGCTTGGTAGGGGGCGCTTGGACTGAAGCTTTCTTT.

The V call is TRBV28, the J call TRBJ2-7, with TRBD2 identical over 13 bases. CDR1 and CDR2 (germline): MDHEN, SYDVKM. This CDR3 is 15 amino acids long. The V and J ends lost 2 bases and 2 bases, in that order; junction bases with no gene match: 0. CDR3 sequence (DNA): TGTGCCAGCAGTTTAGGGACTAGCGGGACCTACGAGCAGTACTTC. It yields the protein CASSLGTSGTYEQYF.

The chain has TRBV5-1 and TRBJ2-3, with TRBD1 matching over 8 bases. The CDR3 is 13 residues long. Germline assignment: CDR1 SGHRS and CDR2 YFSETQ. J lost 6 bases, V lost 5 bases, and 5 bases had no gene match. This chain's CDR3 is CASSRQGRDTQYF. CDR3 sequence (DNA): TGCGCCAGCAGTAGACAGGGGCGGGATACGCAGTATTTT.

This rearrangement joins TRBV28 to TRBJ1-3; D unclear. In germline, CDR1 is MDHEN, CDR2 SYDVKM. Trimming left V 6 bases short and J 8 bases short, with 14 bases between. CDR3 length: 13 amino acids. CDR3 DNA: TGTGCCAGCAGGCGTGGGGTGATAGACACCATATATTTT. Translation gives CASRRGVIDTIYF. The whole variable domain, remainder taken from reference TRBV28 and TRBJ1-3, is DVKVTQSSRYLVKRTGEKVFLECVQDMDHENMFWYRQDPGLGLRLIYFSYDVKMKEKGDIPEGYSVSREKKERFSLILESASTNQTSMYLCASRRGVIDTIYFGEGSWLTVV.

The chain employs TRBV7-9 and TRBJ2-7; 9 bases match TRBD2. This CDR3 has 15 amino acids. The ends lost 3 bases at V and 2 bases at J; junction bases unmatched: 5. Germline V lookup: CDR1 SEHNR, CDR2 FQNEAQ (reference sequence). For the CDR3, the DNA is TGTGCCAGCAGCTTCTCGGCGGGGGGGGCCTACGAGCAGTACTTC. Its protein product is CASSFSAGGAYEQYF.

The chain couples TRBV10-1 to TRBJ2-7; 8 bases are a match to TRBD2. Trimming cost V 2 bases and J 6 bases; bases outside gene matches: 3. This CDR3 spans 13 amino acids. Germline assignment: CDR1 WNHNN and CDR2 SYGVQD (reference sequence). The CDR3 sequence is CASSEASGREQYF. The CDR3 coding sequence is TGCGCCAGCAGTGAGGCTAGCGGGCGCGAGCAGTACTTC.

The sample holds many counts of this clone. This chain joins TRBV9 and TRBJ2-5, with 11 bases identical to TRBD2. CDR3 size: 16 residues. Trimming removed 4 bases from V and 3 bases from J; junction bases left unmatched: 8. Germline CDR1 is SGDLS and CDR2 is YYNGEE. The CDR3: CASSMFMGLAEETQYF. The CDR3 nucleotides read TGTGCCAGCAGCATGTTCATGGGACTAGCGGAAGAGACCCAGTACTTC.